This passage covers 28 T cell receptor beta chains from one sample sequenced in a study of identical twins. One entry per CDR3 protein, called by TCRdb with MiXCR from the 5' RACE reads. The sample shows more than 1.5 million distinct CDR3 sequences, about 30% of them seen only once. Sequencing used cord blood. Every receptor here comes from a newborn girl in good health.

The genes are TRBV10-1 and TRBJ1-2; weak D call: TRBD1 (5 bases). V was clipped by 8 bases and J by 3 bases, with 13 bases between them. The CDR3 extends over 13 amino acids. From germline, CDR1 is WNHNN and CDR2 SYGVQD (reference sequence). This CDR3 is CASSKGIDYGYTF. The CDR3 DNA reads TGCGCCAGCTCTAAGGGGATCGACTATGGCTACACCTTC.

This clonotype was seen only a few times. The rearrangement links TRBV29-1 to TRBJ2-2; D gene unclear. Germline V CDR1 and CDR2: SQVTM, ANQGSEA. V shed 8 bases and J shed 0 bases, with 7 bases lying between them. This CDR3 is built from 12 residues. CDR3 residues: CSSHTNTGELFF. The CDR3 bases are TGCAGCTCACATACGAACACCGGGGAGCTGTTTTTT.

This clonotype was counted only a few times. The chain joins TRBV5-1 to TRBJ2-6; 10 nucleotides match TRBD2. Germline assignment: CDR1 SGHRS and CDR2 YFSETQ. The CDR3 is 17 amino acids. V trimming: 4 bases; J trimming: 0 bases; junction bases outside the gene matches: 4. The DNA of the CDR3 is TGCGCCAGCAGCCCCGCTAGCGGGAGCTCTGGGGCCAACGTCCTGACTTTC. As protein: CASSPASGSSGANVLTF.

The rearrangement uses TRBV4-2 and TRBJ2-3; D is uncertain. Trimming stripped 2 bases from V and 2 bases from J, with 8 bases between. The germline V gene has CDR1 LGHNA and CDR2 YNFKEQ. This CDR3 has 14 residues. The CDR3 here is CASSQSTSTDTQYF. The CDR3 region has the DNA TGTGCCAGCAGCCAATCAACCTCCACAGATACGCAGTATTTT.

The chain carries TRBV15 and TRBJ2-7; D is unresolved. Germline CDR1 LNHNV, CDR2 YYDKDF (reference sequence). This CDR3 has 17 residues. Trimming shortened V by 3 bases and J by 7 bases, and 25 bases separated the two germline ends. CDR3 sequence reads: CATSSRFIRRFDNEQYF. Here the CDR3 DNA reads TGTGCCACCAGCAGCCGATTCATCCGTAGATTCGACAATGAGCAGTACTTC.

This clonotype was seen repeatedly, ten times or more. This chain joins TRBV7-2 and TRBJ2-3; D is unresolved. This CDR3 is 15 amino acids long. Germline CDR1 reads SGHTA; CDR2 reads FQGNSA. Trimming took off 1 base at V and 2 bases at J, with 10 bases between the two ends. The CDR3 DNA follows: TGTGCCAGCAGCTTAGAGGTGGGGATCACAGATACGCAGTATTTT. Protein product: CASSLEVGITDTQYF.

This clonotype was seen a few times. The rearrangement joins TRBV27 to TRBJ2-7; 9 bases fit TRBD2. J was trimmed by 4 bases and V by 3 bases; bases with no gene match: 7. The CDR3 loop spans 15 amino acids. Germline CDR1 is MNHEY and CDR2 is SMNVEV (reference sequence). The CDR3 protein is CASSFNSGSRYEQYF. The CDR3 DNA reads TGTGCCAGCAGTTTTAATAGCGGGAGTAGGTACGAGCAGTACTTC.

The sample holds many counts of this clonotype. The chain has TRBV4-2 and TRBJ2-7; 7 bases map to TRBD1. Germline trimming cut 4 bases from V and 3 bases from J; bases unmatched to any gene: 15. CDR1 LGHNA and CDR2 YNFKEQ come from the germline V gene. The CDR3 sequence is 17 residues long. The DNA for the CDR3 is TGTGCCAGCAGCCCACCCAGAAAGGGGGCGGTAATCTACGAGCAGTACTTC. Amino acid sequence: CASSPPRKGAVIYEQYF.

CDR3 in DNA: TGTGCCAGCAGCCTCTGGACAGTGACGGACACTGAAGCTTTCTTT. Amino acid sequence: CASSLWTVTDTEAFF. The V gene is TRBV11-2, the J gene TRBJ1-1; D is perhaps TRBD1 (6 bases). The ends were cut back, 5 bases at V and 3 bases at J, with 16 bases in the middle. The V gene's germline CDR1 is SGHAT and CDR2 FQNNGV. This CDR3 is built from 15 residues.

In this sample, this clonotype turned up a few times. The J gene is TRBJ1-2, the V gene TRBV24-1; possible D gene TRBD1, 6 bases. This CDR3 contains 15 residues. Germline-derived CDR1 and CDR2 are KGHDR and SFDVKD. The V gene lost 4 bases and the J gene lost 4 bases, with 15 bases spanning the gap. For the CDR3, the DNA is TGTGCCACCAGTGACGAAACAGGGACGCCCTATGGCTACACCTTC. Translation gives CATSDETGTPYGYTF.

The rearrangement uses TRBV20-1 and TRBJ1-1, with TRBD1 matching over 7 bases. Unmatched junction bases numbered 16, after V lost 2 bases and J lost 1 base. The CDR3 has 18 residues. Germline assignment: CDR1 DFQATT and CDR2 SNEGSKA (reference sequence). The CDR3 here is CSARIISTRGHGNTEAFF. CDR3 nucleotide sequence: TGCAGTGCTAGAATTATAAGTACAAGGGGGCATGGGAACACTGAAGCTTTCTTT.

The chain links TRBV7-8 to TRBJ2-1, with D possibly being TRBD2 (6 bases). Trimming removed 5 bases from V and 2 bases from J, with 13 bases in between. Germline loops: CDR1 SGHVS, CDR2 FQNEAQ. The CDR3 runs to 15 residues. This CDR3 reads CASSPRDFAYNEQFF. CDR3 DNA sequence: TGTGCCAGCAGCCCCCGGGACTTTGCCTACAATGAGCAGTTCTTC.

The sample holds many counts of this clonotype. The chain links TRBV2 to TRBJ2-3; D call uncertain. The CDR3 sequence is 12 residues long. The V gene lost 7 bases and the J gene lost 2 bases, with 7 bases spanning the gap. CDR1 is SNHLY and CDR2 is FYNNEI in the germline V gene. The CDR3 loop reads CASISDTDTQYF. For the CDR3, the DNA is TGTGCCAGCATATCAGACACAGATACGCAGTATTTT.

The CDR3 DNA is TGTGCCAGCAGCGCGATTCTGAACACTGAAGCTTTCTTT. As protein: CASSAILNTEAFF. J is TRBJ1-1 and V is TRBV3-1; D gene unclear. Germline-derived CDR1 and CDR2 are LGHDT and YNNKEL (reference sequence). The CDR3 extends over 13 amino acids. V was shortened by 5 bases and J by 0 bases, with 7 bases between the two germline ends.

There are many counts of this clonotype. The chain carries TRBV12-3 or TRBV12-4 and TRBJ1-2; D is perhaps TRBD1 (5 bases). Trimming took 6 bases from V and 4 from J, leaving 9 bases between them. This CDR3 contains 12 residues. The CDR3 sequence is CASRGDSYGYTF. The CDR3 DNA is TGTGCCAGCAGGGGGGACTCCTATGGCTACACCTTC.

The chain combines TRBV6-5 with TRBJ2-3; 7 nucleotides line up with TRBD1. CDR1 is MNHEY, CDR2 SVGAGI, per germline. The CDR3 runs to 14 residues. J lost 2 bases, V lost 2 bases, and 1 base had no gene match. CDR3 bases: TGTGCCAGCAGTTACGACAGGGTCACAGATACGCAGTATTTT. Protein: CASSYDRVTDTQYF.

This clonotype was counted a few times. This chain links TRBV4-2 with TRBJ2-7; a weak D match, TRBD2 (6 bases). Germline CDR1 reads LGHNA; CDR2 reads YNFKEQ. V lost 0 bases, J lost 5 bases, and 8 bases lay in between. The CDR3 totals 13 residues. This CDR3 is CASSQERGHEQYF. For the CDR3, the DNA is TGTGCCAGCAGCCAAGAGCGGGGTCACGAGCAGTACTTC.

This clonotype was seen many times. V and J are TRBV6-6 and TRBJ1-2, with 8 bases matching TRBD1. Losses at the gene ends were 2 bases for V and 6 bases for J; bases not matched to a gene: 5. CDR1 MNHNY and CDR2 SVGAGI come from the germline V gene (reference sequence). The CDR3 runs to 14 residues. CDR3 sequence reads: CASSYLATGDGYTF. The CDR3 nucleotides are TGTGCCAGCAGTTACCTGGCGACAGGGGATGGCTACACCTTC.

The gene calls are TRBV5-1 and TRBJ1-5, with TRBD1 matching 8 bases. The CDR3 is 17 amino acids. Germline V gene sequence: CDR1 SGHRS, CDR2 YFSETQ. V trimming: 0 bases; J trimming: 0 bases; junction bases outside the gene matches: 5. In DNA form, the CDR3 reads TGCGCCAGCAGCTTGGGGACAGGGAGGTATAGCAATCAGCCCCAGCATTTT. This codes for CASSLGTGRYSNQPQHF.

A few counts support this clonotype. The rearrangement joins TRBV25-1 to TRBJ2-7, with D hard to call. This CDR3 has 15 amino acids. V was cut by 3 bases and J by 7 bases, with 19 bases left in between. Germline V gene data show CDR1 as MGHDK and CDR2 as SYGVNS. DNA for the CDR3: TGTGCCAGCAGTGATGGCCGACCTTCCTACAATGAGCAGTACTTC. This encodes CASSDGRPSYNEQYF.

This chain uses TRBV6-1 with TRBJ1-5; D possibly corresponds to TRBD1 (6 bases). There are 14 residues in the CDR3. CDR1 is MNHNS and CDR2 is SASEGT in the germline V gene. V lost 6 bases and J lost 7, with 16 bases in between. CDR3 nucleotides: TGTGCCAGCAGATCCCAGGGGCACGGGCAGCCCCAGCATTTT. Protein sequence: CASRSQGHGQPQHF.

CDR3 sequence (DNA): TGCAGTGGAGGTCGGAGGGACAGTATCGACGAGCAGTACTTC. Its translation: CSGGRRDSIDEQYF. The V call is TRBV20-1, the J call TRBJ2-7, with a weak D call TRBD1 (7 bases). This CDR3 region has 14 residues. From germline, CDR1 is DFQATT and CDR2 SNEGSKA (reference sequence). Trimming removed 7 bases from V and 5 bases from J, with 21 bases in between.

This clonotype turned up a few times. V is TRBV5-1 and J is TRBJ1-1, with D perhaps TRBD1 (6 bases). V was trimmed by 1 base and J by 4 bases, leaving 17 bases between them. The CDR3 runs 16 residues. Germline CDR1 is SGHRS and CDR2 is YFSETQ. Here the CDR3 reads CASSLSRTAWGTEAFF. As DNA, the CDR3 is TGCGCCAGCAGCTTGTCCCGGACAGCTTGGGGCACTGAAGCTTTCTTT.

The count of this clonotype is one. This chain connects TRBV14 to TRBJ2-7; D remains ambiguous. Trimming pared 4 bases from V and 8 bases from J, leaving 15 bases between. There are 13 residues in the CDR3. The germline V gene encodes CDR1 SGHDN and CDR2 FVKESK. The CDR3 sequence: CASSPNRIGQQYF. For the CDR3, the DNA is TGTGCCAGCAGCCCTAACCGGATAGGGCAGCAGTACTTC. The whole variable domain, filled in from reference TRBV14 and TRBJ2-7, reads EAGVTQFPSHSVIEKGQTVTLRCDPISGHDNLYWYRRVMGKEIKFLLHFVKESKQDESGMPNNRFLAERTGGTYSTLKVQPAELEDSGVYFCASSPNRIGQQYFGPGTRLTVT.

As concerns this clonotype: One junction end does not reproduce the germline sequence, and a read error may be involved. The J gene is TRBJ2-7, the V gene TRBV3-1; TRBD2 matches at 8 bases. This CDR3 is 16 amino acids long. The V gene's germline CDR1 is LGHDT and CDR2 YNNKEL (reference sequence). The CDR3 here is CASSPSSGSAGYGQYF. As DNA, the CDR3 is TGTGCCAGCAGCCCTTCGAGCGGGAGTGCGGGGTACGGGCAGTACTTC.

The rearrangement links TRBV9 to TRBJ2-3; TRBD2 agrees at 12 bases. CDR3 size: 19 residues. V gave up 0 bases and J gave up 1 base; unmatched junction bases: 9. Germline values: CDR1 SGDLS, CDR2 YYNGEE. CDR3 DNA: TGTGCCAGCAGCGTAGCTCTGACTAGCGGGGGCAGGGGCACAGATACGCAGTATTTT. Translated: CASSVALTSGGRGTDTQYF. The full variable domain, completed using reference TRBV9 and TRBJ2-3, is DSGVTQTPKHLITATGQRVTLRCSPRSGDLSVYWYQQSLDQGLQFLIQYYNGEERAKGNILERFSAQQFPDLHSELNLSSLELGDSALYFCASSVALTSGGRGTDTQYFGPGTRLTVL.

The rearrangement links TRBV3-1 to TRBJ1-4; the D gene is possibly TRBD1 (5 bases). Germline V lookup: CDR1 LGHDT, CDR2 YNNKEL (reference sequence). The CDR3 contains 14 residues. Trimming removed 0 bases from V and 8 bases from J, with 10 bases in between. CDR3 sequence (DNA): TGTGCCAGCAGCCAAGATTGGACACGGGAAAAACTGTTTTTT. Protein sequence: CASSQDWTREKLFF. Filled out from reference TRBV3-1 and TRBJ1-4, the complete variable domain reads DTAVSQTPKYLVTQMGNDKSIKCEQNLGHDTMYWYKQDSKKFLKIMFSYNNKELIINETVPNRFSPKSPDKAHLNLHINSLELGDSAVYFCASSQDWTREKLFFGSGTQLSVL.

This clonotype has a handful of counts. The chain employs TRBV20-1 and TRBJ2-3, with TRBD2 as a possible D gene (5 bases). CDR1 is DFQATT and CDR2 is SNEGSKA in the germline V gene (reference sequence). Trimming took off 3 bases at V and 3 bases at J, with 13 bases between the two ends. This CDR3 comprises 14 residues. In DNA, the CDR3 is TGCAGTGCTAGGGATGGCGGGCTGACAGATACGCAGTATTTT. Its translation is CSARDGGLTDTQYF.